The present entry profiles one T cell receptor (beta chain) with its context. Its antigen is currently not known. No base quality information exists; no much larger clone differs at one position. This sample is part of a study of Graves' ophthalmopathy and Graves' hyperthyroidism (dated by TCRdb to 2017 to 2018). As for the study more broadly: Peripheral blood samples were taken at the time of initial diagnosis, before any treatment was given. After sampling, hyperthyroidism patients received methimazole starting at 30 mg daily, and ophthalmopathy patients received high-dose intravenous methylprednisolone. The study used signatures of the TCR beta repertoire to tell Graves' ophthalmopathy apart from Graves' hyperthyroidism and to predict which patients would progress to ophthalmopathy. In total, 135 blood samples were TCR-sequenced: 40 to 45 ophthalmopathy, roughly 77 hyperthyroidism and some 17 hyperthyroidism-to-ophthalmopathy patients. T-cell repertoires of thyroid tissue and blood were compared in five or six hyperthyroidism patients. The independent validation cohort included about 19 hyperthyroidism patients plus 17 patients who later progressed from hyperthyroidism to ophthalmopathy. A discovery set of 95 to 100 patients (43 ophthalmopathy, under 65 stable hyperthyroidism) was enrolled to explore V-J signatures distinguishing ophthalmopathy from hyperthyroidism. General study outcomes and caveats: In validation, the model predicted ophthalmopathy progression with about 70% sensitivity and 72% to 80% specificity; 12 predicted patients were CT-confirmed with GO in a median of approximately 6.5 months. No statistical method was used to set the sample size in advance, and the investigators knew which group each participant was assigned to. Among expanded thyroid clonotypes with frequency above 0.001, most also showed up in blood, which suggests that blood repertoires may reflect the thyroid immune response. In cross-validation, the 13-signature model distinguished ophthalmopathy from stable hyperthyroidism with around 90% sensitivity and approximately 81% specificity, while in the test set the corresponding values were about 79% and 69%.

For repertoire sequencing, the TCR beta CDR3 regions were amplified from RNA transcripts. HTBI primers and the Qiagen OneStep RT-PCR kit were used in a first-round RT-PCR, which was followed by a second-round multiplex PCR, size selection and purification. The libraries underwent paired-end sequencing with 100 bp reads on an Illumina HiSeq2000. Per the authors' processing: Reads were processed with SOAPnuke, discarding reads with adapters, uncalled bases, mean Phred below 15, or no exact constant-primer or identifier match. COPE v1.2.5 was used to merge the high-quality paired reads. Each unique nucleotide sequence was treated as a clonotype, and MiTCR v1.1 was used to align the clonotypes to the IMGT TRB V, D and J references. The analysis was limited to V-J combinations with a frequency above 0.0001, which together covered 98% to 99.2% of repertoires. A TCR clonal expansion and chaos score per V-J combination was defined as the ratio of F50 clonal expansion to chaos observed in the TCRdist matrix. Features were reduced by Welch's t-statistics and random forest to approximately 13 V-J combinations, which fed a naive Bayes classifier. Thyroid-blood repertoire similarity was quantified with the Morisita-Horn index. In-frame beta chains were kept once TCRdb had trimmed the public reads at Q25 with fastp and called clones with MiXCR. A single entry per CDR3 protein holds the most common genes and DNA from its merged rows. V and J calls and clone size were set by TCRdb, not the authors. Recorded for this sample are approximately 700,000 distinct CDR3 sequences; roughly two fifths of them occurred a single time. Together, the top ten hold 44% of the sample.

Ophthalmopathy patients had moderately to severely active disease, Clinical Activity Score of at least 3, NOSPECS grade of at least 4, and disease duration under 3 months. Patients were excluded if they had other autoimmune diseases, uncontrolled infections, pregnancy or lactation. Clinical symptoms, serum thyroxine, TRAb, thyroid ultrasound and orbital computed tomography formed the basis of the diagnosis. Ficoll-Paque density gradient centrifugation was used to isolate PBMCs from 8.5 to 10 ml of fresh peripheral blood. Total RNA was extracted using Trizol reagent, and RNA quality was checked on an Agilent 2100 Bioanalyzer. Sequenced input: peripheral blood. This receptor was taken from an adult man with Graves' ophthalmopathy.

The DNA reads TGCAGTGCTAGGTCAGGCCGCGACTCTGGAAACACCATATATTTT. Its translation is CSARSGRDSGNTIYF. The V and J genes are TRBV20-1 and TRBJ1-3, with the identity of the D gene unclear. The germline V gene (reference sequence) specifies DFQATT as CDR1 and SNEGSKA as CDR2. Spanning cysteine to phenylalanine, the CDR3 consists of 15 amino acids. The sequence is cut down to CDR3 DNA, 45 bases in frame from base 1. V was cut back by 3 bases and J by 0 bases, leaving a gap of 12 bases between them.